The rows below give T cell receptor beta chains drawn from one sample of a study of T-cell memory formation after mild COVID-19. MiXCR, run by TCRdb on the 5' RACE reads, gives a single entry per CDR3 protein. Here the sample spans 40,000 to 60,000 distinct CDR3 sequences, around 12% being singletons. Sequencing input: PBMCs or a T cell subset sorted from them (not recorded which). The receptors shown here come from a man younger than 35 who had mild COVID-19 (a few samples of this study predate the infection). Cell type and time point are not known. The CDR3 runs from the conserved cysteine through the conserved F or W. A D gene is named only where the DNA matches it firmly. Clone size is shown for a subset of rows, as once, few, many or a class of expanded clone.

size	V	J	D	DNA	CDR3
many	TRBV5-1	TRBJ1-1	.	TGCGCCAGCAGCTTGTGGGGGGGGAACACTGAAGCTTTCTTT	CASSLWGGNTEAFF
.	TRBV7-9	TRBJ2-4	TRBD2	TGTGCCAGCAGTCAGCCGGGACTAGAAAAAAACATTCAGTACTTC	CASSQPGLEKNIQYF
.	TRBV5-5	TRBJ1-3	.	TGTGCCAGCAGCTTGGCCATTCGCCCCAATGGAAACACCATATATTTT	CASSLAIRPNGNTIYF
many	TRBV28	TRBJ2-3	TRBD1	TGTGCCAGCAGTTTAGGACAGGGGACAGATACGCAGTATTTT	CASSLGQGTDTQYF
many	TRBV7-3	TRBJ2-5	.	TGTGCCAGCAGCTTAATAGGGCTGGATGGAGAGACCCAGTACTTC	CASSLIGLDGETQYF
.	TRBV28	TRBJ2-1	.	TGTGCCAGCAGGGCTGGCCGCTACAATGAGCAGTTCTTC	CASRAGRYNEQFF
many	TRBV6-5	TRBJ2-4	.	TGTGCCAGCAGTACCTCCTACGAGGGCATTCAGTACTTC	CASSTSYEGIQYF
few	TRBV20-1	TRBJ2-2	TRBD2	TGCAGTGTTATGAGCGGGGGGGCGAACACCGGGGAGCTGTTTTTT	CSVMSGGANTGELFF
many	TRBV14	TRBJ2-1	TRBD2	TGTGCCAGCAGCACCTATTTGGGCGGGGGCTCCTACAATGAGCAGTTCTTC	CASSTYLGGGSYNEQFF
many	TRBV11-2	TRBJ2-7	.	TGTGCCAGCAAAAAGACAGCTGCGGGAGAGCAGTACTTC	CASKKTAAGEQYF
.	TRBV20-1	TRBJ2-1	TRBD2	TGCAGTGCTATACTAGCGGGGGGCTTGGGGAATGAGCAGTTCTTC	CSAILAGGLGNEQFF
.	TRBV7-9	TRBJ2-7	.	TGTGCCAGCAGCTTATCTACCTTATTGGGACAGCAGTACTTC	CASSLSTLLGQQYF
.	TRBV5-1	TRBJ1-1	TRBD1	TGCGCCAGCAGCTTGTCGGGACAGAGATCCACTGAAGCTTTCTTT	CASSLSGQRSTEAFF
.	TRBV3-1	TRBJ1-1	.	TGTGCCAGCAGCCTTCAGGACGCGGGTGAAGCTTTCTTT	CASSLQDAGEAFF
many	TRBV6-2/TRBV6-3	TRBJ2-5	TRBD1	TGTGCCAGCAGCGGGACAGGAGAGACCCAGTACTTC	CASSGTGETQYF
few	TRBV12-3/TRBV12-4	TRBJ1-1	.	TGTGCCAGCAGCTCAACAGCGATGAACACTGAAGCTTTCTTT	CASSSTAMNTEAFF
few	TRBV10-3	TRBJ2-2	.	TGTGCCACCATACAGGGACCGAACACCGGGGAGCTGTTTTTT	CATIQGPNTGELFF
few	TRBV30	TRBJ1-2	.	TGTGCCTGGAGTGAGAGGAACTATGGCTACACCTTC	CAWSERNYGYTF
few	TRBV4-1	TRBJ2-1	.	TGCGCCAGCAGCCAAGATGGGGAGGAAAGTGAGCAGTTCTTC	CASSQDGEESEQFF
few	TRBV20-1	TRBJ2-2	.	TGCAGTGCTAGAGATCTAGGGGAGGACACCGGGGAGCTGTTTTTT	CSARDLGEDTGELFF
many	TRBV11-2	TRBJ2-7	TRBD2	TGTGCCAGCAGCCCCGGGAGGATGGGGGCCTACGAGCAGTACTTC	CASSPGRMGAYEQYF
many	TRBV7-2	TRBJ2-1	TRBD2	TGTGCCAGCAGCTTAGCGACGCAAGCGGGGGGGGGTGAGCAGTTCTTC	CASSLATQAGGGEQFF
many	TRBV7-8	TRBJ2-3	TRBD1	TGTGCCAGCAGCTGGAACAGGGGTGACACAGATACGCAGTATTTT	CASSWNRGDTDTQYF
many	TRBV7-2	TRBJ2-5	TRBD2	TGTGCCAGCAGCGTCGGGGGGGACCTGGAGACCCAGTACTTC	CASSVGGDLETQYF
.	TRBV11-2	TRBJ2-3	.	TGTGCCAGCAGCCCCCGGGGGAGGAGCCCAGATACGCAGTATTTT	CASSPRGRSPDTQYF
.	TRBV10-3	TRBJ2-1	.	TGTGCCATCGGAGGGGATAGGAATGAGCAGTTCTTC	CAIGGDRNEQFF
.	TRBV10-3	TRBJ1-5	.	TGTGCCATCAGTGACTCCTTGGGAGGGAGCAATCAGCCCCAGCATTTT	CAISDSLGGSNQPQHF
.	TRBV28	TRBJ2-2	.	TGTGCCAGCTCTCCTCTTGGGATGAACACCGGGGAGCTGTTTTTT	CASSPLGMNTGELFF
.	TRBV4-1	TRBJ2-3	.	TGCGCCAGCAGCCATTTACAGGGTTTTTACACAGATACGCAGTATTTT	CASSHLQGFYTDTQYF
.	TRBV20-1	TRBJ2-3	TRBD2	TGCAGTGCTGTGGGCGGGGGGGCAGATACGCAGTATTTT	CSAVGGGADTQYF
few	TRBV19	TRBJ2-1	.	TGTGCCAGTACCCCGGGCCGGGCGGGCTCCTACAATGAGCAGTTCTTC	CASTPGRAGSYNEQFF
few	TRBV6-5	TRBJ1-3	.	TGTGCCAGCAGTTACCTGGAGGAGTACTTCTCTGGAAACACCATATATTTT	CASSYLEEYFSGNTIYF
.	TRBV5-5	TRBJ2-5	.	TGTGCCAGCAGCTCCGGCAGGACCAGGGCGCCCCAAGAGACCCAGTACTTC	CASSSGRTRAPQETQYF
.	TRBV7-2	TRBJ2-1	TRBD2	TGTGCCAGCAGCCAGACTAGCTGGCTCAGTGAGCAGTTCTTC	CASSQTSWLSEQFF
.	TRBV20-1	TRBJ2-1	TRBD2	TGCAGTGCTTCTAGAGCGGGGGCGTACAATGAGCAGTTCTTC	CSASRAGAYNEQFF
.	TRBV7-9	TRBJ2-5	.	TGTGCCAGCACCCCTTGGGGAGGACAAGAGACCCAGTACTTC	CASTPWGGQETQYF
few	TRBV3-1	TRBJ1-3	.	TGTGCCAGCAGCGAAGTGGGGATCTCTGGAAACACCATATATTTT	CASSEVGISGNTIYF
few	TRBV7-2	TRBJ1-6	TRBD1	TGTGCCAGCAGCTCGGACAGGAATTCACCCCTCCACTTT	CASSSDRNSPLHF
many	TRBV15	TRBJ2-7	TRBD2	TGTGCCACCAGCAGAGATTCGGCTAGCGGGGCCTACGAGCAGTACTTC	CATSRDSASGAYEQYF
many	TRBV6-5	TRBJ2-1	TRBD2	TGTGCCAGCAGTCCCAGCGGGGGGAGACGCAATGAGCAGTTCTTC	CASSPSGGRRNEQFF
few	TRBV12-3/TRBV12-4	TRBJ2-1	TRBD1	TGTGCCAGCAGTTTCCGTAGACAGGGTTCCTACAATGAGCAGTTCTTC	CASSFRRQGSYNEQFF
few	TRBV20-1	TRBJ1-2	.	TGCAGTGCTCGCGAGACTGGGAGTCTAGAGGGCTACACCTTC	CSARETGSLEGYTF
.	TRBV7-9	TRBJ1-5	.	TGTGCCAGCAGCTTAGGCGGGGGTATTGAGCAGCCCCAGCATTTT	CASSLGGGIEQPQHF
many	TRBV6-5	TRBJ2-3	TRBD1	TGTGCCAGCAGTCACCGGGACAGGGGCTTGGATACGCAGTATTTT	CASSHRDRGLDTQYF
many	TRBV5-6	TRBJ2-7	TRBD2	TGTGCCAGCAGCTTACTAGCGGGGACCTACGAGCAGTACTTC	CASSLLAGTYEQYF
few	TRBV24-1	TRBJ1-5	.	TGTGCCACCAGTGAGGCCGGGACTTCGGGCAATCAGCCCCAGCATTTT	CATSEAGTSGNQPQHF
.	TRBV9	TRBJ1-1	.	TGTGCCAGCAGCGTAGGGTCCGCTTCGGGCACTGAAGCTTTCTTT	CASSVGSASGTEAFF
few	TRBV23-1	TRBJ2-3	.	TGCGCCAGCATTACAGGGTCGAGCACAGATACGCAGTATTTT	CASITGSSTDTQYF
few	TRBV20-1	TRBJ1-1	TRBD1	TGCAGTGGTTATGACAGGGTGGGAACTGAAGCTTTCTTT	CSGYDRVGTEAFF
few	TRBV9	TRBJ1-6	.	TGTGCCAGCAGCGTCGAAACCGGAGCTTCACCCCTCCACTTT	CASSVETGASPLHF
.	TRBV30	TRBJ2-1	.	TGTGCCTGGAGTGTCACAGACAATGAGCAGTTCTTC	CAWSVTDNEQFF
few	TRBV19	TRBJ1-2	.	TGTGCCAGCCTTGCGACAGCTTACTATGGCTACACCTTC	CASLATAYYGYTF
many	TRBV12-3/TRBV12-4	TRBJ2-7	.	TGTGCCAGCAGTTTTTCCAGCCACACATCCTACGAGCAGTACTTC	CASSFSSHTSYEQYF
many	TRBV7-2	TRBJ2-5	TRBD1	TGTGCCAGCAGCCTTTTTGGGACAGGGGGAGAGACCCAGTACTTC	CASSLFGTGGETQYF
many	TRBV7-9	TRBJ2-5	.	TGTGCCAGCAGCTTACACCAAGAGACCCAGTACTTC	CASSLHQETQYF
many	TRBV5-6	TRBJ2-7	.	TGTGCCAGCAGCTTGACTGGCGATTCCTACGAGCAGTACTTC	CASSLTGDSYEQYF